The 11 T cell receptor beta chains listed next were all sequenced from one sample in a study of T cell clonotyping in hematopoietic cell transplantation. Profiled with immunoSEQ multiplex PCR; TCRdb holds only in-frame clones, not every one. This table holds about 19,000 clones, around 85% found once. Sequenced material: peripheral blood mononuclear cells. All receptors come from a man in his 60s in good health. Some clones in this sample may be carry-over from other donors' samples.

This chain links TRBV6-6 with TRBJ1-1, with 7 nucleotides matching TRBD1. The CDR3 loop spans 14 amino acids. J gave up 4 bases and V 4 bases, and 6 bases lay outside the gene matches. In germline, CDR1 is MNHNY, CDR2 SVGAGI (reference sequence). CDR3 loop: CASSLQGPGTEAFF. CDR3 nucleotide sequence: TGTGCCAGCAGTTTACAGGGGCCGGGCACTGAAGCTTTCTTT.

This chain connects TRBV10-3 to TRBJ2-7; D is unclear. Trimming took 5 bases from V and 3 from J, leaving 17 bases between them. CDR3 length: 15 residues. CDR1 and CDR2 (germline): ENHRY, SYGVKD. DNA for the CDR3: TGTGCCATCAGTCTCTACCGGGCCGAGGACTACGAGCAGTACTTC. It yields the protein CAISLYRAEDYEQYF.

The chain is built from TRBV7-2 and TRBJ2-7; D perhaps matches TRBD1 (6 bases). Trimming removed 3 bases at V and 2 bases at J, with 14 bases between. The CDR3 contains 15 residues. Germline V gene sequence: CDR1 SGHTA, CDR2 FQGNSA. Here the CDR3 DNA reads TGTGCCAGCAGCTTGGCGGTGGCAGGGGCCTACGAGCAGTACTTC. Translated: CASSLAVAGAYEQYF.

This clone was counted a few times. This chain links TRBV7-2 with TRBJ2-7; 9 bases agree with TRBD2. The CDR3 runs to 14 residues. V lost 4 bases and J lost 2; bases outside the gene matches: 3. Germline CDR1 is SGHTA and CDR2 is FQGNSA. The CDR3 loop reads CASSSLAGTYEQYF. CDR3 in DNA: TGTGCCAGCAGCTCCCTAGCGGGAACCTACGAGCAGTACTTC.

The chain has TRBV4-1 and TRBJ2-3; no firm D call. Trimming removed 0 bases from V and 3 bases from J, with 10 bases in between. The CDR3 extends over 15 amino acids. Germline V lookup: CDR1 MGHRA, CDR2 YSYEKL. The CDR3, as DNA: TGCGCCAGCAGCCAAGATCGATGGGTAACAGATACGCAGTATTTT. As protein: CASSQDRWVTDTQYF.

The gene calls are TRBV6-6 and TRBJ2-7; D unclear. Germline CDR1 reads MNHNY; CDR2 reads SVGAGI (reference sequence). V lost 4 bases and J lost 4, with 5 bases in between. The CDR3 is made up of 11 amino acids. This CDR3 is CASSSLYEQYF. The CDR3 nucleotides read TGTGCCAGCAGTTCCCTTTACGAGCAGTACTTC.

This chain links TRBV28 with TRBJ2-3; 9 nucleotides align to TRBD2. The CDR3 runs to 15 residues. V dropped 3 bases and J dropped 2; count of bases not matched to a gene: 3. Germline V gene lookup returns CDR1 MDHEN and CDR2 SYDVKM. CDR3 amino acids: CASSLGGGATDTQYF. The CDR3 region has the DNA TGTGCCAGCAGTTTGGGCGGGGGGGCCACAGATACGCAGTATTTT.

The chain couples TRBV28 to TRBJ1-2; TRBD1 matches 10 bases. CDR1 and CDR2 (germline): MDHEN, SYDVKM. This CDR3 is built from 13 residues. V shed 6 bases and J 8 bases; nucleotides not matched to a gene: 6. CDR3 in amino acids: CASSSDRGRGYTF. The CDR3 nucleotides read TGTGCCAGCAGCTCAGACAGGGGGCGGGGCTACACCTTC.

This chain joins TRBV9 and TRBJ1-2; possible D gene TRBD1, 5 bases. V gave up 2 bases and J gave up 4 bases, with 12 bases separating them. The germline V gene has CDR1 SGDLS and CDR2 YYNGEE. The CDR3 spans 14 residues. CDR3: CASSVGGVGYGYTF. The CDR3 DNA follows: TGTGCCAGCAGCGTCGGGGGTGTAGGCTATGGCTACACCTTC.

The chain has TRBV5-1 and TRBJ2-7, with D possibly matching TRBD1 (6 bases). V was trimmed by 6 bases and J by 3 bases, leaving 16 bases between them. Germline lookup yields CDR1 SGHRS and CDR2 YFSETQ. The length of the CDR3 is 14 residues. CDR3 loop: CASTPEEGGYEQYF. The CDR3 DNA reads as TGCGCCAGCACCCCCGAGGAAGGGGGCTACGAGCAGTACTTC.

The rearrangement joins TRBV4-2 to TRBJ2-5; 12 bases align to TRBD2. Per the germline V gene, CDR1 is LGHNA and CDR2 is YNFKEQ. The V segment lost 0 bases and the J segment 5 bases; nucleotides outside the gene matches: 10. The CDR3 covers 18 residues. Written as DNA, the CDR3 is TGTGCCAGCAGCCAAGAGGTCCCGACTAGCGGGAGACGGGAGACCCAGTACTTC. Encoded protein: CASSQEVPTSGRRETQYF.